This T cell receptor beta chain was sequenced during a study of shared clonotypes between healthy human individuals. Study-level points and caveats: Few donors restricted represented genetic and exposure-history diversity.

CDR3 size: 14 residues. From germline, CDR1 is SSHAT and CDR2 FNYEAQ (reference sequence). In its sample, this clone was seen once. Its specificity is not known. At one boundary the junction diverges from the germline segment, which might be a read error. Sequencing used immunoSEQ multiplex PCR; TCRdb keeps in-frame clones, though not all of them. The sample consists of more than 2,000,000 clones, just over 90% of them appearing once. The chain employs TRBV7-7 and TRBJ2-5, with D tentatively TRBD2 (5 bases). The specimen was naive CD4+ T cells sorted from blood. Sample subset: CD45RA+ positively selected. The origin of this receptor is a man aged 18 to 35 in good health. CDR3 region: CASSLGPGKETQYF. CDR3 DNA sequence: TGTGCTAGCAGCTTAGGCCCGGGGAAAGAGACCCAGTACTTC. The entire variable domain, with the rest obtained from reference TRBV7-7 and TRBJ2-5, is as follows: GAGVSQSPRYKVTKRGQDVTLRCDPISSHATLYWYQQALGQGPEFLTYFNYEAQPDKSGLPSDRFSAERPEGSISTLTIQRTEQRDSAMYRCASSLGPGKETQYFGPGTRLLVL.